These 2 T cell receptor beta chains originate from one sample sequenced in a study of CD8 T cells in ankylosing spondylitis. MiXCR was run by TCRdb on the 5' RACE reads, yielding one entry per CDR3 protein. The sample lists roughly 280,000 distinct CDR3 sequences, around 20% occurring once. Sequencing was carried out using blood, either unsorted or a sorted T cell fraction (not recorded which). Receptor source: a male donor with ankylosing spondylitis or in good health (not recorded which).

The CDR3 protein is CASSQVKTSLADTQYF. The CDR3 coding sequence is TGTGCCAGCAGCCAAGTAAAGACTAGTCTTGCAGATACGCAGTATTTT. V and J are TRBV4-2 and TRBJ2-3; perhaps TRBD2 as D (6 bases). Germline assignment: CDR1 LGHNA and CDR2 YNFKEQ. V shed 1 base and J shed 4 bases, with 15 bases lying between them. This CDR3 is 16 amino acids long.

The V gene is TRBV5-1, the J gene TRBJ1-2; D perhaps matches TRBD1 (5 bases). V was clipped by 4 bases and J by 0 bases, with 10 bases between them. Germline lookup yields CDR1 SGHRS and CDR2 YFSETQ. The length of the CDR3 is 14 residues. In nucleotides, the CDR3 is TGCGCCAGCAGCGGAAAGACAGCTAACTATGGCTACACCTTC. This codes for CASSGKTANYGYTF.